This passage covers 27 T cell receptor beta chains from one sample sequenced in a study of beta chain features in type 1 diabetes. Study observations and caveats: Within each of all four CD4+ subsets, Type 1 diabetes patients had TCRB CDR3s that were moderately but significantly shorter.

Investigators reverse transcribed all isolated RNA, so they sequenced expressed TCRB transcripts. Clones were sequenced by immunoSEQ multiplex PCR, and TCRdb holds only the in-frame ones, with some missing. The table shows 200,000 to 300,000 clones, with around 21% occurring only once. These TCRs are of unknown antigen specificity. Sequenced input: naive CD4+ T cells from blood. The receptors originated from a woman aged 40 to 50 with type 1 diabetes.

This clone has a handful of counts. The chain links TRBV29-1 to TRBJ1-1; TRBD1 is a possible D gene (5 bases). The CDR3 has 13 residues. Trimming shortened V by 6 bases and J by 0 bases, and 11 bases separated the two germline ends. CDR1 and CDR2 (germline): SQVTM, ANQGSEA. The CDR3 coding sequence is TGCAGCGTCACGACAGTTTTGAACACTGAAGCTTTCTTT. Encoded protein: CSVTTVLNTEAFF.

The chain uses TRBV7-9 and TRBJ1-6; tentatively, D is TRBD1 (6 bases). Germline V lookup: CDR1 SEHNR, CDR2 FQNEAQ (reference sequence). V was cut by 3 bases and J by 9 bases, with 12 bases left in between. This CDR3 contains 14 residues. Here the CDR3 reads CASSFAGAVSPLHF. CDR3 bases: TGTGCCAGCAGCTTTGCAGGGGCGGTTTCACCCCTCCACTTT.

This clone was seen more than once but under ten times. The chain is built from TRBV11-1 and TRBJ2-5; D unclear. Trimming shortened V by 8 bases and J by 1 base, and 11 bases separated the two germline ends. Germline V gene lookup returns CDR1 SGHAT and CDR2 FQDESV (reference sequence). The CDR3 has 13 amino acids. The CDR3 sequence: CASSGRSQETQYF. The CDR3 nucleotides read TGTGCCAGCTCCGGCCGGAGCCAAGAGACCCAGTACTTC.

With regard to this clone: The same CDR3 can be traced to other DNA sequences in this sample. The CDR3 DNA sequence: TGTGCCAGCTCACCTAGGGGTAACGAAGAGACCCAGTACTTC. This gives the protein CASSPRGNEETQYF. The rearrangement joins TRBV18 to TRBJ2-5; D may be TRBD1 (5 bases). The CDR3 totals 14 residues. The V end was cut by 3 bases, the J end by 3 bases, with 11 bases between. Germline V gene data show CDR1 as KGHSH and CDR2 as LQKENI. Supplemented by reference TRBV18 and TRBJ2-5, the full variable domain reads NAGVMQNPRHLVRRRGQEARLRCSPMKGHSHVYWYRQLPEEGLKFMVYLQKENIIDESGMPKERFSAEFPKEGPSILRIQQVVRGDSAAYFCASSPRGNEETQYFGPGTRLLVL.

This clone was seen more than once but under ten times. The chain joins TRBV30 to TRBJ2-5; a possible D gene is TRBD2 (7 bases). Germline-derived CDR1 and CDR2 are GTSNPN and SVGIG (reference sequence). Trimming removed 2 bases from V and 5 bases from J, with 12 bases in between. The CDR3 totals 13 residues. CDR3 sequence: CAWSTKGGETQYF. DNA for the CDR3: TGTGCCTGGAGTACCAAGGGGGGGGAGACCCAGTACTTC.

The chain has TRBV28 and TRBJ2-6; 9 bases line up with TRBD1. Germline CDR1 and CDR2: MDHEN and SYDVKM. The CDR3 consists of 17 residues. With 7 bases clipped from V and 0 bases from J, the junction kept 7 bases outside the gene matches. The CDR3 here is CASKGQGVLSGANVLTF. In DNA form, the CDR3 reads TGTGCCAGCAAGGGACAGGGAGTCCTCTCTGGGGCCAACGTCCTGACTTTC. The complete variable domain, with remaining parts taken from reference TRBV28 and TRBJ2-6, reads DVKVTQSSRYLVKRTGEKVFLECVQDMDHENMFWYRQDPGLGLRLIYFSYDVKMKEKGDIPEGYSVSREKKERFSLILESASTNQTSMYLCASKGQGVLSGANVLTFGAGSRLTVL.

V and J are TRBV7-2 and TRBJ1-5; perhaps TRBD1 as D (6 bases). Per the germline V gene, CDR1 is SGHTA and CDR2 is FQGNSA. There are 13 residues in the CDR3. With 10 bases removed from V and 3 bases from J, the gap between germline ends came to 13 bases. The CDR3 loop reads CATTGGLNQPQHF. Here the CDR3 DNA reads TGTGCCACTACCGGGGGGCTCAATCAGCCCCAGCATTTT.

CDR3 sequence: CASSAPGQGFVTQYF. CDR3 bases: TGTGCCAGCAGCGCCCCGGGACAGGGGTTTGTTACGCAGTATTTT. The chain employs TRBV7-9 and TRBJ2-3; 10 nucleotides match TRBD1. This CDR3 contains 15 residues. After removal of 5 bases from V and 8 bases from J, the junction contained 10 bases not matched to a gene. Germline CDR1 SEHNR, CDR2 FQNEAQ (reference sequence).

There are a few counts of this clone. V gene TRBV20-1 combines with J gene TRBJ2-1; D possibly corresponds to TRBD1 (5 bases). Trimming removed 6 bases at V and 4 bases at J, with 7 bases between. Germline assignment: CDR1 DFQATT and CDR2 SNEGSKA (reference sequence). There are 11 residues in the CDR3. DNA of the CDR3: TGCAGTGCCAAGGGGTACAATGAGCAGTTCTTC. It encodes CSAKGYNEQFF.

The CDR3 coding sequence is TGTGCCAGCAGCGTTGATACACCCGTCCGTAGCACAGATACGCAGTATTTT. Protein sequence: CASSVDTPVRSTDTQYF. The chain combines TRBV9 with TRBJ2-3; no definite D call. The CDR3 loop spans 17 amino acids. The germline gives CDR1 SGDLS, CDR2 YYNGEE. V was pared by 2 bases and J by 0 bases, with 16 bases between. Filled out from reference TRBV9 and TRBJ2-3, the complete variable domain reads DSGVTQTPKHLITATGQRVTLRCSPRSGDLSVYWYQQSLDQGLQFLIQYYNGEERAKGNILERFSAQQFPDLHSELNLSSLELGDSALYFCASSVDTPVRSTDTQYFGPGTRLTVL.

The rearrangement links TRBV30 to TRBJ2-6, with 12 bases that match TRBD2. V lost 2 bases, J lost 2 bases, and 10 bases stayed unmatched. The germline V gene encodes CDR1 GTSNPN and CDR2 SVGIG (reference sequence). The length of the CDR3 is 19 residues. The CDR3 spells CAWSPWTSGEITGANVLTF. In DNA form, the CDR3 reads TGTGCCTGGAGTCCCTGGACTAGCGGGGAGATAACTGGGGCCAACGTCCTGACTTTC.

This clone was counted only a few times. CDR3 sequence reads: CAWRLSFYNEQFF. CDR3 DNA sequence: TGTGCCTGGAGACTGTCCTTTTACAATGAGCAGTTCTTC. V gene TRBV30 combines with J gene TRBJ2-1, with unresolved D. Trimming pared 3 bases from V and 4 bases from J, leaving 10 bases between. The CDR3 has 13 residues. The V gene's germline CDR1 is GTSNPN and CDR2 SVGIG (reference sequence).

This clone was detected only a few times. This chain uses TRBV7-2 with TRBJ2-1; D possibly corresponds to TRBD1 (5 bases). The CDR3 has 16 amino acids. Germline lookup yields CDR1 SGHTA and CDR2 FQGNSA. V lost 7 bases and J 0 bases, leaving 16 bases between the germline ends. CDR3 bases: TGTGCCAGCAAGCCGTTGGACACCGGCTCCTACAATGAGCAGTTCTTC. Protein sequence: CASKPLDTGSYNEQFF.

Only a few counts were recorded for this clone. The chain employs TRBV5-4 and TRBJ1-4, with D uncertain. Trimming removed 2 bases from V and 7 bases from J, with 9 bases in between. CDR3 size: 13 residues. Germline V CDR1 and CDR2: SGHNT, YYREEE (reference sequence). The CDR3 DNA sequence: TGTGCCAGCAGCTTCCTCCCCCGTGAAAAACTGTTTTTT. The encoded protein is CASSFLPREKLFF.

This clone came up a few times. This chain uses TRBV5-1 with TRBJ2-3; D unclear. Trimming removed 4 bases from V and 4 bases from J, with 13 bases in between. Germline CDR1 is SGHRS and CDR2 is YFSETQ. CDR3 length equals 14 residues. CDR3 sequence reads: CASSRGLAADTQYF. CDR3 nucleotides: TGCGCCAGCAGCCGAGGATTAGCCGCAGATACGCAGTATTTT. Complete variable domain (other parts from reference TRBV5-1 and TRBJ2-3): KAGVTQTPRYLIKTRGQQVTLSCSPISGHRSVSWYQQTPGQGLQFLFEYFSETQRNKGNFPGRFSGRQFSNSRSEMNVSTLELGDSALYLCASSRGLAADTQYFGPGTRLTVL.

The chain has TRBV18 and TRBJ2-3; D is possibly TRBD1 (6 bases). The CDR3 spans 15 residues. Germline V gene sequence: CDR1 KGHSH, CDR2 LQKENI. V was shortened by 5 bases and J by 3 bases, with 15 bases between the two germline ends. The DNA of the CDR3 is TGTGCCAGCTCAGCGACCTCACAGGGAACAGATACGCAGTATTTT. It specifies CASSATSQGTDTQYF.

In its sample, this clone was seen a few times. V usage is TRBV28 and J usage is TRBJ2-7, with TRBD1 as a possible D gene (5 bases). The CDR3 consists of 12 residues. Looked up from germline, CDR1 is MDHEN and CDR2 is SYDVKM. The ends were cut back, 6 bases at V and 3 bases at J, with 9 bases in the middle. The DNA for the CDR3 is TGTGCCAGCAGGTACCAGGGCTACGAGCAGTACTTC. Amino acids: CASRYQGYEQYF. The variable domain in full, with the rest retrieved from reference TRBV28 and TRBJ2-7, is DVKVTQSSRYLVKRTGEKVFLECVQDMDHENMFWYRQDPGLGLRLIYFSYDVKMKEKGDIPEGYSVSREKKERFSLILESASTNQTSMYLCASRYQGYEQYFGPGTRLTVT.

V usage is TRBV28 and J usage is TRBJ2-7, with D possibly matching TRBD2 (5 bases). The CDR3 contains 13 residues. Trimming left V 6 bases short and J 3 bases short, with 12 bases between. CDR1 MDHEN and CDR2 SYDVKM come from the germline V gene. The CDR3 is CASRPGLVYEQYF. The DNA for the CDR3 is TGTGCCAGCAGACCCGGACTCGTCTACGAGCAGTACTTC. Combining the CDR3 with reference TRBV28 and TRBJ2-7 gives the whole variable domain DVKVTQSSRYLVKRTGEKVFLECVQDMDHENMFWYRQDPGLGLRLIYFSYDVKMKEKGDIPEGYSVSREKKERFSLILESASTNQTSMYLCASRPGLVYEQYFGPGTRLTVT.

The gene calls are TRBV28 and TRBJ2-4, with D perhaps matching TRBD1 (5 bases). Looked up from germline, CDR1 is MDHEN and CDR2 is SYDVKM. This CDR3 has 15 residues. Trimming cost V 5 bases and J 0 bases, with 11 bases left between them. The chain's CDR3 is CASSGPQGAKNIQYF. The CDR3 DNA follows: TGTGCCAGCAGTGGACCGCAGGGAGCCAAAAACATTCAGTACTTC.

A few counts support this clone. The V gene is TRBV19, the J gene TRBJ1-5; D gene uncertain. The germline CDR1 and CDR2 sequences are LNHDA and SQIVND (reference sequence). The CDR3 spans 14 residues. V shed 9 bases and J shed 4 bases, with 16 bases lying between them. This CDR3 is CASRIDRGNQPQHF. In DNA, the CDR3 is TGTGCCAGCCGAATAGACCGAGGGAATCAGCCCCAGCATTTT.

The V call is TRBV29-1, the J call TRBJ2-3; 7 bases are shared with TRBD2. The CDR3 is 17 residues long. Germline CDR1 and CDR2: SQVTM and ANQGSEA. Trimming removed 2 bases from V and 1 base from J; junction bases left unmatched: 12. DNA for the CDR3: TGCAGCGTTGAACCAGCGGGGATGAGTTCGGGCACAGATACGCAGTATTTT. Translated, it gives CSVEPAGMSSGTDTQYF.

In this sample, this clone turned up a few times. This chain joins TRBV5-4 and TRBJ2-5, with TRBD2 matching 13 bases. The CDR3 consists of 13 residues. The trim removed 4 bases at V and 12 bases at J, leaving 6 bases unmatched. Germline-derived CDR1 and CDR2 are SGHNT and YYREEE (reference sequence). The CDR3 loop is CASSLLAGGNKYF. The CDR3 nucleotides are TGTGCCAGCAGCCTACTAGCGGGGGGGAATAAGTACTTC.

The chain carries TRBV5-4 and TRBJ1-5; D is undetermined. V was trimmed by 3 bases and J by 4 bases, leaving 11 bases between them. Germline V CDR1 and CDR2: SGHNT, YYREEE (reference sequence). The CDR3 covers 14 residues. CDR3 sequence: CASSSEGGNQPQHF. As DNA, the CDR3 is TGTGCCAGCAGCTCCGAAGGAGGGAATCAGCCCCAGCATTTT.

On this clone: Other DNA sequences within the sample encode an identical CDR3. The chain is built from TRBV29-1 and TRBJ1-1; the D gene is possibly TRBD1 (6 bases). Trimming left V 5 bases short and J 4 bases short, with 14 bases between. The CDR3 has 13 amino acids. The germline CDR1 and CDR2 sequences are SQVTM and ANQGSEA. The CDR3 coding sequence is TGCAGCGTTCGCGGACAGTTATCCACTGAAGCTTTCTTT. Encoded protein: CSVRGQLSTEAFF.

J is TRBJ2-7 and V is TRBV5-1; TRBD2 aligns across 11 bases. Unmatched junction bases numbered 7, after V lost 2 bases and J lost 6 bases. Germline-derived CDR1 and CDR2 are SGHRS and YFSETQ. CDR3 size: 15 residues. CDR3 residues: CASSFYGLAGGEQYF. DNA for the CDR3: TGCGCCAGCAGCTTTTATGGGCTAGCGGGAGGCGAGCAGTACTTC.

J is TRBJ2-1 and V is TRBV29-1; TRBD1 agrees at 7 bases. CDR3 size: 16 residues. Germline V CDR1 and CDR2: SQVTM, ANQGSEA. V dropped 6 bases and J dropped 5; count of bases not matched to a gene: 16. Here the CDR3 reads CSVHLVPGQRDNEQFF. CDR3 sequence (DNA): TGCAGCGTCCACTTAGTTCCGGGACAGCGAGACAATGAGCAGTTCTTC.

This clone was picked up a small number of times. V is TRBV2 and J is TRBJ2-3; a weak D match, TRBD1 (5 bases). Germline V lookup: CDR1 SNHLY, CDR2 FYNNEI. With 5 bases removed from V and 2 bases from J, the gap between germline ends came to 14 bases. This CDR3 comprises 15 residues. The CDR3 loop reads CASSYVQDPTDTQYF. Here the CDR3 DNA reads TGTGCCAGCAGTTATGTACAGGATCCCACAGATACGCAGTATTTT.